This section outlines one T cell receptor (beta chain) sequence together with its context. The source of the sample is a study of blood T cell repertoires in COVID-19. Source study methods: By means of reference gene primer amplification, nucleated cell counts were estimated. TCRdb keeps only in-frame clones here, not all; method: immunoSEQ multiplex PCR. V and J calls and clone size follow that table, whereas D and trimming were derived from the DNA. The sample consists of 25,000 to 35,000 clones, approximately 85% of them appearing once. The CDR3 covers 13 residues. In germline, CDR1 is KGHSH, CDR2 LQKENI. V trimming: 6 bases; J trimming: 2 bases; junction bases outside the gene matches: 2.

Sample: peripheral blood. This chain connects TRBV18 to TRBJ2-5, with 8 positions matching TRBD1. The clonotype was recovered from a human donor in a cohort sampled during active COVID-19. CDR3 residues: CASSTGVQETQYF. CDR3 DNA sequence: TGTGCCAGCTCGACAGGGGTACAAGAGACCCAGTACTTC. The complete variable domain, with remaining parts taken from reference TRBV18 and TRBJ2-5, reads NAGVMQNPRHLVRRRGQEARLRCSPMKGHSHVYWYRQLPEEGLKFMVYLQKENIIDESGMPKERFSAEFPKEGPSILRIQQVVRGDSAAYFCASSTGVQETQYFGPGTRLLVL.